This note documents a single TCR beta chain sequence. The data belong to a study of blood T cell repertoires in COVID-19. In the study overall: The United States, Italy and Spain provided the acute and convalescent COVID-19 samples.

The protocol was immunoSEQ multiplex PCR, while the TCRdb copy is restricted to in-frame clones and leaves out a portion. The table has over 200,000 clones, roughly 80% seen once. The V segment lost 4 bases and the J segment 9 bases; nucleotides outside the gene matches: 13. Germline CDR1 and CDR2: SGHKS and YYEKEE (reference sequence). This CDR3 comprises 16 residues. This receptor was obtained from a human donor in a cohort sampled during active COVID-19. This chain connects TRBV5-5 to TRBJ2-7; 13 positions match TRBD2. Sequencing was done on a sample of peripheral blood. The CDR3 spells CASSPERTSGSLGQYF. For the CDR3, the DNA is TGTGCCAGCAGCCCCGAGCGGACTAGCGGGAGCTTAGGGCAGTACTTC. Filled out from reference TRBV5-5 and TRBJ2-7, the complete variable domain reads DAGVTQSPTHLIKTRGQQVTLRCSPISGHKSVSWYQQVLGQGPQFIFQYYEKEERGRGNFPDRFSARQFPNYSSELNVNALLLGDSALYLCASSPERTSGSLGQYFGPGTRLTVT.